The 11 T cell receptor beta chains presented below share a single source sample, sequenced in a study of cytomegalovirus exposure and HLA in healthy donors. Primers: 60 Vbeta forward and 13 Jbeta reverse. Measured with immunoSEQ multiplex PCR; TCRdb has only the in-frame clones, and not every one. Of about 130,000 clones in the sample, 80% were seen once. The sample comprised PBMCs. The receptors shown here come from a male donor in good health and CMV-seronegative.

V is TRBV11-2 and J is TRBJ1-2; 8 bases map to TRBD1. The CDR3 has 17 residues. V trimming: 5 bases; J trimming: 5 bases; junction bases outside the gene matches: 16. CDR1 and CDR2 (germline): SGHAT, FQNNGV. CDR3 nucleotide sequence: TGTGCCAGCAGCATTGACAGGGGCTCGGCAGTCGCTTATGGCTACACCTTC. Translated: CASSIDRGSAVAYGYTF.

There are a few counts of this clone. Other nucleotide sequences from this sample produce the same CDR3. V is TRBV5-6 and J is TRBJ1-1; D is possibly TRBD1 (5 bases). The length of the CDR3 is 14 residues. Trimming took off 4 bases at V and 2 bases at J, with 12 bases between the two ends. Germline CDR1 reads SGHDT; CDR2 reads YYEEEE. CDR3 nucleotides: TGTGCCAGCAGCCTGATCGGGGGAAACACTGAAGCTTTCTTT. It is translated as CASSLIGGNTEAFF.

The V and J genes are TRBV9 and TRBJ2-7; D unresolved. V lost 7 bases, J lost 5 bases, and 10 bases lay in between. The CDR3 is 11 amino acids. Germline loops: CDR1 SGDLS, CDR2 YYNGEE. The CDR3 coding sequence is TGTGCCAGCGGGCCCATGAACGAGCAGTACTTC. Translating gives CASGPMNEQYF.

This sequence joins TRBV18 and TRBJ1-1; perhaps TRBD1 as D (6 bases). Germline-derived CDR1 and CDR2 are KGHSH and LQKENI. The V gene lost 3 bases and the J gene lost 4 bases, with 12 bases spanning the gap. This CDR3 has 14 residues. In nucleotides, the CDR3 is TGTGCCAGCTCACCGGACCAGGGGTCCACTGAAGCTTTCTTT. This translates into CASSPDQGSTEAFF.

For this clone: One end of the junction is discordant with germline, which a read error may explain. The V and J genes are TRBV7-9 and TRBJ2-1; TRBD2 agrees at 8 bases. Germline values: CDR1 SEHNR, CDR2 FQNEAQ (reference sequence). This CDR3 region has 17 residues. CDR3: CSSSLREGRWDYNEQFF. CDR3 sequence (DNA): TGTTCCAGCAGCTTACGGGAGGGCCGGTGGGACTACAATGAGCAGTTCTTC.

In its sample, this clone was seen a few times. The chain couples TRBV4-2 to TRBJ2-2; 11 bases are a match to TRBD2. V dropped 6 bases and J dropped 1; count of bases not matched to a gene: 4. The length of the CDR3 is 16 residues. CDR1 and CDR2 (germline): LGHNA, YNFKEQ. CDR3 sequence: CASRGGLAENTGELFF. The DNA of the CDR3 is TGTGCCAGCAGGGGGGGACTAGCGGAGAACACCGGGGAGCTGTTTTTT.

This rearrangement joins TRBV11-3 to TRBJ2-1; 9 positions match TRBD1. Trimming removed 7 bases from V and 7 bases from J; junction bases left unmatched: 2. The CDR3 length is 12 residues. The germline V gene encodes CDR1 SGHNT and CDR2 YENEEA. This CDR3 is CASMGQGNEQFF. In nucleotides, the CDR3 is TGTGCCAGCATGGGACAGGGTAATGAGCAGTTCTTC.

The chain links TRBV7-7 to TRBJ2-5; D is possibly TRBD2 (6 bases). Per the germline V gene, CDR1 is SSHAT and CDR2 is FNYEAQ (reference sequence). The CDR3 contains 14 residues. V was pared by 5 bases and J by 1 base, with 11 bases between. The CDR3 spells CASSRGTGQETQYF. Written as DNA, the CDR3 is TGTGCCAGCAGCCGAGGGACTGGCCAAGAGACCCAGTACTTC.

This clone was seen more than once but under ten times. V gene TRBV6-5 combines with J gene TRBJ2-7; D is perhaps TRBD2 (5 bases). Germline V CDR1 and CDR2: MNHEY, SVGAGI. The CDR3 loop spans 15 amino acids. Trimming shortened V by 7 bases and J by 4 bases, and 20 bases separated the two germline ends. The CDR3 DNA follows: TGTGCCAGCACCCCCGGACTCCAAGATTATTACGAGCAGTACTTC. Protein: CASTPGLQDYYEQYF.

This chain uses TRBV7-9 with TRBJ2-7, with TRBD1 matching 9 bases. The CDR3 is 17 residues long. The ends lost 2 bases at V and 0 bases at J; junction bases unmatched: 8. Germline V gene data show CDR1 as SEHNR and CDR2 as FQNEAQ (reference sequence). The CDR3 is CASSLPQQGASSYEQYF. In DNA, the CDR3 is TGTGCCAGCAGCTTACCTCAACAGGGGGCGAGCTCCTACGAGCAGTACTTC.

This clone came up once. The J gene is TRBJ2-5, the V gene TRBV6-5; 7 bases agree with TRBD2. V lost 2 bases to trimming and J lost 3 bases; unmatched junction nucleotides: 9. This CDR3 is built from 16 residues. Germline V gene sequence: CDR1 MNHEY, CDR2 SVGAGI. For the CDR3, the DNA is TGTGCCAGCAGTTACGGTGAGGGAGGGCTGGAAGAGACCCAGTACTTC. Translated: CASSYGEGGLEETQYF.